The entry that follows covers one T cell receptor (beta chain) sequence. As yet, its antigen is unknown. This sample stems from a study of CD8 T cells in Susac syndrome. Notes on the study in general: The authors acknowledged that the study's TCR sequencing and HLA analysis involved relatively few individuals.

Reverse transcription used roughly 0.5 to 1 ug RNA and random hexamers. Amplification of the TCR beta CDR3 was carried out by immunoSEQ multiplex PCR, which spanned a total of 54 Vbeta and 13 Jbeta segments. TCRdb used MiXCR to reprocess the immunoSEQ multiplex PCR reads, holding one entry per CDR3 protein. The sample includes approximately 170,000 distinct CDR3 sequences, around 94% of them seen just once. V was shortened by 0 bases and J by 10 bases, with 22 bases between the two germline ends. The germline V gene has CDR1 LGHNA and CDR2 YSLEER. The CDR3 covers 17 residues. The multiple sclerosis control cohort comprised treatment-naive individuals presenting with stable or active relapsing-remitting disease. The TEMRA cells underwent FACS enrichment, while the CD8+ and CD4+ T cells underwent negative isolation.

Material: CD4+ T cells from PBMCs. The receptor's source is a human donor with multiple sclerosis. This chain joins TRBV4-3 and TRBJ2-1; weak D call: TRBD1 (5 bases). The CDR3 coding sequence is TGCGCCAGCAGCCAAGATAGGCTGACGGACACCGGATTGGAGCAGTTCTTC. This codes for CASSQDRLTDTGLEQFF.